What follows are 11 T cell receptor beta chains derived from one specimen sequenced in a study of T cell repertoires in ileal Crohn's disease. The method was immunoSEQ multiplex PCR; TCRdb's version includes in-frame clones alone and lacks a portion of them. The data show 5,500 to 7,000 clones, almost 85% seen once. The sample was ileal tissue. The receptor set was obtained from an adult with Crohn's disease.

The chain has TRBV5-1 and TRBJ2-5; 10 nucleotides align to TRBD2. This CDR3 spans 15 amino acids. With V trimmed by 4 bases and J by 7 bases, 10 bases remained unmatched. The germline V gene encodes CDR1 SGHRS and CDR2 YFSETQ. The CDR3 loop is CASSDRTSGPPTQYF. For the CDR3, the DNA is TGCGCCAGCAGCGACAGGACTAGCGGTCCGCCGACCCAGTACTTC.

The V call is TRBV13, the J call TRBJ2-7, with 7 bases fitting TRBD2. This CDR3 spans 14 amino acids. Germline V gives CDR1 PRHDT, CDR2 FYEKMQ (reference sequence). The ends lost 2 bases at V and 6 bases at J; junction bases unmatched: 7. CDR3 DNA sequence: TGTGCCAGCAGCTTACGTGGGGGGGTTGGCGAGCAGTACTTC. It yields the protein CASSLRGGVGEQYF.

This chain connects TRBV29-1 to TRBJ2-4, with unresolved D. This CDR3 has 15 residues. CDR1 SQVTM and CDR2 ANQGSEA come from the germline V gene. The V end was cut by 5 bases, the J end by 0 bases, with 14 bases between. This CDR3 is CSVRFQALAKNIQYF. For the CDR3, the DNA is TGCAGCGTTCGATTCCAGGCTCTAGCCAAAAACATTCAGTACTTC.

CDR3: CASSGTSANEQFF. CDR3 bases: TGCGCCAGCAGCGGGACTAGCGCCAATGAGCAGTTCTTC. V is TRBV10-2 and J is TRBJ2-1; 10 bases match TRBD2. The CDR3 totals 13 residues. The trim removed 6 bases at V and 6 bases at J, leaving 2 bases unmatched. CDR1 WSHSY and CDR2 SAAADI come from the germline V gene.

The chain uses TRBV14 and TRBJ2-3; 12 bases match TRBD2. The germline gives CDR1 SGHDN, CDR2 FVKESK. There are 16 residues in the CDR3. V shed 1 base, J shed 4 bases, and the junction held 3 bases outside the gene matches. The CDR3 loop is CASSQGASGGADTQYF. The DNA for the CDR3 is TGTGCCAGCAGCCAAGGCGCTAGCGGGGGGGCAGATACGCAGTATTTT.

The chain links TRBV19 to TRBJ1-1, with D tentatively TRBD1 (5 bases). Germline V gene data show CDR1 as LNHDA and CDR2 as SQIVND (reference sequence). The CDR3 is 13 amino acids. Trimming took 7 bases from V and 2 from J, leaving 11 bases between them. The CDR3 DNA reads TGTGCCAGTAAGACGACAGTTAACACTGAAGCTTTCTTT. It is translated as CASKTTVNTEAFF.

The chain combines TRBV27 with TRBJ2-1; D may be TRBD2 (5 bases). CDR1 MNHEY and CDR2 SMNVEV come from the germline V gene (reference sequence). V was shortened by 2 bases and J by 0 bases, with 8 bases between the two germline ends. This CDR3 spans 15 amino acids. The CDR3 is CASSLLASSYNEQFF. CDR3 nucleotide sequence: TGTGCCAGCAGTTTACTAGCCAGCTCCTACAATGAGCAGTTCTTC.

The chain couples TRBV5-1 to TRBJ1-4; TRBD1 matches at 9 bases. CDR1 is SGHRS, CDR2 YFSETQ, per germline. V gave up 3 bases and J gave up 6 bases; unmatched junction bases: 9. This CDR3 has 16 amino acids. Written as DNA, the CDR3 is TGCGCCAGCAGCTCGGCCCAGGGACAGGGACATGAAAAACTGTTTTTT. This codes for CASSSAQGQGHEKLFF.

V is TRBV14 and J is TRBJ2-4; TRBD1 matches at 7 bases. The length of the CDR3 is 16 residues. V shed 1 base, J shed 1 base, and the junction held 4 bases outside the gene matches. CDR1 and CDR2 from the germline V gene are SGHDN and FVKESK. The CDR3 DNA is TGTGCCAGCAGCCAAGCAACAGGGGCTGCCAAAAACATTCAGTACTTC. Encoded protein: CASSQATGAAKNIQYF. The whole variable domain, remainder taken from reference TRBV14 and TRBJ2-4, is EAGVTQFPSHSVIEKGQTVTLRCDPISGHDNLYWYRRVMGKEIKFLLHFVKESKQDESGMPNNRFLAERTGGTYSTLKVQPAELEDSGVYFCASSQATGAAKNIQYFGAGTRLSVL.

The V gene is TRBV27, the J gene TRBJ1-5, with D hard to call. Germline CDR1 and CDR2: MNHEY and SMNVEV (reference sequence). Trimming removed 5 bases at V and 7 bases at J, with 15 bases between. The CDR3 contains 14 residues. The CDR3 DNA is TGTGCCAGCAGTGCCCCAGGAGGAGGGCAGCCCCAGCATTTT. Translation gives CASSAPGGGQPQHF.

The chain joins TRBV28 to TRBJ2-7; 12 nucleotides align to TRBD2. Losses at the gene ends were 9 bases for V and 5 bases for J; bases not matched to a gene: 11. Looked up from germline, CDR1 is MDHEN and CDR2 is SYDVKM. The length of the CDR3 is 15 residues. CDR3 residues: CASSSGGAGKNEQYF. The DNA of the CDR3 is TGTGCCAGTTCTAGCGGGGGGGCCGGAAAAAACGAGCAGTACTTC. Looking up the rest from reference TRBV28 and TRBJ2-7 gives the full variable domain: DVKVTQSSRYLVKRTGEKVFLECVQDMDHENMFWYRQDPGLGLRLIYFSYDVKMKEKGDIPEGYSVSREKKERFSLILESASTNQTSMYLCASSSGGAGKNEQYFGPGTRLTVT.